This entry lists 29 T cell receptor beta chains sequenced from one sample in a study of cytomegalovirus exposure and HLA in healthy donors. Here immunoSEQ multiplex PCR was the method, and the copy in TCRdb shows in-frame clones only, minus some. Among 150,000 or so clones listed, about 94% were seen once. Source material: PBMCs. All receptors come from a man between 18 and 35 years old in good health and CMV-seropositive.

The chain combines TRBV15 with TRBJ2-7; 11 positions agree with TRBD2. J was trimmed by 1 base and V by 6 bases; bases with no gene match: 14. This CDR3 comprises 18 residues. The germline V gene encodes CDR1 LNHNV and CDR2 YYDKDF (reference sequence). The CDR3 is CATSGGVVAGGASYEQYF. CDR3 nucleotides: TGTGCCACCAGTGGAGGGGTAGTAGCGGGAGGGGCATCCTACGAGCAGTACTTC.

The chain recombines TRBV19 with TRBJ1-1; perhaps TRBD1 as D (5 bases). The germline V gene has CDR1 LNHDA and CDR2 SQIVND (reference sequence). This CDR3 region has 14 residues. V gave up 3 bases and J gave up 6 bases, with 14 bases separating them. The DNA for the CDR3 is TGTGCCAGTAGTATTACAAAGGGGCCGGCTGAAGCTTTCTTT. This gives the protein CASSITKGPAEAFF.

V usage is TRBV5-6 and J usage is TRBJ2-7; D possibly corresponds to TRBD2 (6 bases). Germline CDR1 and CDR2: SGHDT and YYEEEE. The CDR3 covers 15 residues. Trimming took 2 bases from V and 2 from J, leaving 14 bases between them. Here the CDR3 reads CASSLFSGNTYEQYF. CDR3 nucleotide sequence: TGTGCCAGCAGCTTATTTAGCGGAAATACCTACGAGCAGTACTTC. The full variable domain, its missing parts supplied by reference TRBV5-6 and TRBJ2-7, is DAGVTQSPTHLIKTRGQQVTLRCSPKSGHDTVSWYQQALGQGPQFIFQYYEEEERQRGNFPDRFSGHQFPNYSSELNVNALLLGDSALYLCASSLFSGNTYEQYFGPGTRLTVT.

The chain links TRBV10-3 to TRBJ1-3; 12 nucleotides agree with TRBD1. After removal of 6 bases from V and 2 bases from J, the junction contained 14 bases not matched to a gene. Per germline, CDR1 ENHRY and CDR2 SYGVKD. This CDR3 is built from 19 residues. The CDR3 DNA reads as TGTGCCATCAGCGACTTCCCGGGACAGGGGGCTGTTGCTGGAAACACCATATATTTT. It translates to CAISDFPGQGAVAGNTIYF.

The V gene is TRBV7-2, the J gene TRBJ1-4, with D possibly TRBD1 on 6 matching bases. Germline CDR1 is SGHTA and CDR2 is FQGNSA. Trimming left V 5 bases short and J 3 bases short, with 10 bases between. This CDR3 has 14 amino acids. CDR3 sequence reads: CASSQQGANEKLFF. The CDR3 DNA follows: TGTGCCAGCAGCCAACAGGGTGCTAATGAAAAACTGTTTTTT.

This clone was picked up one time. In DNA form, the CDR3 reads TGTGCCAGCAGTCCTTATGTGACAGGTAGCACAGATACGCAGTATTTT. It specifies CASSPYVTGSTDTQYF. This chain links TRBV6-4 with TRBJ2-3, with D perhaps matching TRBD1 (6 bases). V was shortened by 5 bases and J by 0 bases, with 15 bases between the two germline ends. This CDR3 comprises 16 residues. In germline, CDR1 is MRHNA, CDR2 SNTAGT.

The V call is TRBV2, the J call TRBJ1-5; D not certain. Trimming removed 3 bases at V and 4 bases at J, with 10 bases between. The CDR3 totals 14 residues. Germline assignment: CDR1 SNHLY and CDR2 FYNNEI. CDR3 residues: CASSESGGNQPQHF. Written as DNA, the CDR3 is TGTGCCAGCAGTGAGTCAGGTGGTAATCAGCCCCAGCATTTT.

This clone has just one count. The chain recombines TRBV6-5 with TRBJ2-7; tentative D call: TRBD1 (5 bases). Germline V gene sequence: CDR1 MNHEY, CDR2 SVGAGI. The CDR3 is 16 amino acids. The ends were cut back, 0 bases at V and 2 bases at J, with 14 bases in the middle. As DNA, the CDR3 is TGTGCCAGCAGTTACTCGCAGGGTCCCCTGACCTACGAGCAGTACTTC. Residues: CASSYSQGPLTYEQYF.

The chain couples TRBV9 to TRBJ1-3; D remains ambiguous. The V end lost 0 bases, the J end lost 2 bases, and 12 bases lay between the germline ends. The CDR3 length is 16 residues. The germline V gene has CDR1 SGDLS and CDR2 YYNGEE. CDR3 loop: CASSVEREVPGNTIYF. CDR3 coding DNA: TGTGCCAGCAGCGTAGAGAGGGAGGTTCCTGGAAACACCATATATTTT.

The chain uses TRBV5-6 and TRBJ1-2; 7 bases are shared with TRBD1. Germline trimming cut 3 bases from V and 8 bases from J; bases unmatched to any gene: 10. The CDR3 sequence is 14 residues long. Germline V CDR1 and CDR2: SGHDT, YYEEEE. CDR3 bases: TGTGCCAGCAGCTCTAAAAACAGGGGATGGGGCTACACCTTC. Translation: CASSSKNRGWGYTF.

This clone was seen a few times. This chain joins TRBV5-1 and TRBJ1-1; the match to TRBD1 covers 8 bases. The CDR3 contains 17 residues. The V gene end was trimmed by 3 bases and the J gene end by 5 bases; junction bases not matched to a gene: 15. CDR1 SGHRS and CDR2 YFSETQ come from the germline V gene. This chain's CDR3 is CASSSRTGNGLGTEAFF. As DNA, the CDR3 is TGCGCCAGCAGCTCCCGGACAGGGAATGGGCTAGGGACTGAAGCTTTCTTT.

This chain joins TRBV18 and TRBJ2-2; TRBD1 matches 9 bases. From germline, CDR1 is KGHSH and CDR2 LQKENI. Trimming took 2 bases from V and 7 from J; bases not matched to a gene: 8. This CDR3 comprises 16 residues. The CDR3 DNA sequence: TGTGCCAGCTCACCAGCCGGACAGGGGTATGTCGGGGAGCTGTTTTTT. Protein sequence: CASSPAGQGYVGELFF.

The DNA for the CDR3 is TGCGCCAGCAGCCAAGGTCTCCTTCGACAGGCCTCTGGAAACACCATATATTTT. Its translation: CASSQGLLRQASGNTIYF. The chain employs TRBV4-1 and TRBJ1-3; TRBD1 might be the D (6 bases). Germline V CDR1 and CDR2: MGHRA, YSYEKL. Trimming pared 1 base from V and 0 bases from J, leaving 16 bases between. This CDR3 is 18 amino acids long.

The CDR3 region is CASSPRPASGSETQYF. The CDR3 bases are TGCGCCAGCAGCCCCAGGCCGGCTAGCGGGAGTGAGACCCAGTACTTC. The chain couples TRBV5-1 to TRBJ2-5; TRBD2 matches 10 bases. The CDR3 covers 16 residues. Looked up from germline, CDR1 is SGHRS and CDR2 is YFSETQ. V lost 4 bases to trimming and J lost 5 bases; unmatched junction nucleotides: 11. The full variable domain, completed using reference TRBV5-1 and TRBJ2-5, is KAGVTQTPRYLIKTRGQQVTLSCSPISGHRSVSWYQQTPGQGLQFLFEYFSETQRNKGNFPGRFSGRQFSNSRSEMNVSTLELGDSALYLCASSPRPASGSETQYFGPGTRLLVL.

V is TRBV6-1 and J is TRBJ2-2; 9 positions agree with TRBD1. V shed 1 base and J 6 bases; nucleotides not matched to a gene: 0. Germline V gene sequence: CDR1 MNHNS, CDR2 SASEGT. This CDR3 is 14 amino acids long. The CDR3 DNA is TGTGCCAGCAGTGAAGGGACAGGGGCCGGGGAGCTGTTTTTT. Translated: CASSEGTGAGELFF.

The V gene is TRBV2, the J gene TRBJ2-5, with D possibly being TRBD1 (6 bases). V was shortened by 2 bases and J by 0 bases, with 10 bases between the two germline ends. CDR3 size: 15 residues. CDR1 is SNHLY, CDR2 FYNNEI, per germline. CDR3 coding DNA: TGTGCCAGCAGTGAAAACAGGGTGTACCAAGAGACCCAGTACTTC. Protein sequence: CASSENRVYQETQYF.

V is TRBV4-1 and J is TRBJ2-7; 12 bases match TRBD2. This CDR3 is 15 amino acids long. Germline V gene data show CDR1 as MGHRA and CDR2 as YSYEKL. The V segment lost 2 bases and the J segment 3 bases; nucleotides outside the gene matches: 2. The CDR3 loop is CASSQQTSGSYEQYF. The CDR3 DNA sequence: TGCGCCAGCAGCCAACAGACTAGCGGGAGCTACGAGCAGTACTTC.

This chain connects TRBV19 to TRBJ2-7; 8 nucleotides agree with TRBD1. The CDR3 loop spans 15 amino acids. Germline V CDR1 and CDR2: LNHDA, SQIVND (reference sequence). Trimming took 1 base from V and 3 from J; bases not matched to a gene: 5. CDR3 nucleotides: TGTGCCAGTAGTATAGGAGGGACAGGTCTCTACGAGCAGTACTTC. Translated, it gives CASSIGGTGLYEQYF.

The chain joins TRBV7-9 to TRBJ2-3; maybe TRBD1 (5 bases). Germline V gives CDR1 SEHNR, CDR2 FQNEAQ (reference sequence). Trimming stripped 5 bases from V and 9 bases from J, with 12 bases between. The CDR3 runs to 12 residues. The CDR3 bases are TGTGCCAGCAGCGGCCCAAAGGGGACGCAGTATTTT. Amino acids: CASSGPKGTQYF. Supplemented by reference TRBV7-9 and TRBJ2-3, the full variable domain reads DTGVSQNPRHKITKRGQNVTFRCDPISEHNRLYWYRQTLGQGPEFLTYFQNEAQLEKSRLLSDRFSAERPKGSFSTLEIQRTEQGDSAMYLCASSGPKGTQYFGPGTRLTVL.

V gene TRBV5-1 combines with J gene TRBJ2-5, with D tentatively TRBD2 (7 bases). Germline CDR1 SGHRS, CDR2 YFSETQ. Trimming cost V 5 bases and J 5 bases, with 13 bases left between them. This CDR3 is built from 13 residues. The CDR3 nucleotides are TGCGCCAGCAGAACCGAGGGGGGGGAGACCCAGTACTTC. It is translated as CASRTEGGETQYF.

This sequence joins TRBV7-8 and TRBJ1-1, with 8 bases that match TRBD1. The CDR3 contains 15 residues. Germline V CDR1 and CDR2: SGHVS, FQNEAQ. V gave up 3 bases and J gave up 4 bases; unmatched junction bases: 7. The CDR3 nucleotides read TGTGCCAGCAGCTTGTCAGGGGGCTATAGCACTGAAGCTTTCTTT. This codes for CASSLSGGYSTEAFF.

The genes are TRBV5-4 and TRBJ2-7; the D gene is possibly TRBD2 (5 bases). CDR1 and CDR2 (germline): SGHNT, YYREEE (reference sequence). The CDR3 sequence is 14 residues long. V was trimmed by 0 bases and J by 0 bases, leaving 7 bases between them. The CDR3 bases are TGTGCCAGCAGCTTGGCCAGCGGCTCCTACGAGCAGTACTTC. Translated: CASSLASGSYEQYF.

The chain has TRBV28 and TRBJ2-2; D unclear. CDR3 size: 13 residues. Trimming left V 3 bases short and J 5 bases short, with 7 bases between. Germline V gene data show CDR1 as MDHEN and CDR2 as SYDVKM. CDR3 DNA sequence: TGTGCCAGCAGTTTTTGGCAAACCGGGGAGCTGTTTTTT. This translates into CASSFWQTGELFF.

V and J are TRBV10-3 and TRBJ2-3; 7 bases align to TRBD2. Per the germline V gene, CDR1 is ENHRY and CDR2 is SYGVKD. This CDR3 has 16 amino acids. V lost 5 bases, J lost 2 bases, and 10 bases stayed unmatched. Written as DNA, the CDR3 is TGTGCCATCAGTCCCGGGACTACAAAATTCACAGATACGCAGTATTTT. Amino acid sequence: CAISPGTTKFTDTQYF.

The chain combines TRBV28 with TRBJ1-5, with D possibly being TRBD1 (6 bases). CDR1 MDHEN and CDR2 SYDVKM come from the germline V gene. V lost 5 bases and J 0 bases, leaving 17 bases between the germline ends. The CDR3 extends over 17 amino acids. In DNA form, the CDR3 reads TGTGCCAGCAGTGCCTCAGGGACAAGCTATAGCAATCAGCCCCAGCATTTT. This translates into CASSASGTSYSNQPQHF.

This rearrangement joins TRBV5-4 to TRBJ2-1; 7 bases align to TRBD1. The CDR3 sequence is 15 residues long. Germline CDR1 and CDR2: SGHNT and YYREEE (reference sequence). J was trimmed by 4 bases and V by 5 bases; bases with no gene match: 9. DNA of the CDR3: TGTGCCAGCAGTCGCCCGGGACAGCAATACAATGAGCAGTTCTTC. As protein: CASSRPGQQYNEQFF.

This clone was recorded a few times. V usage is TRBV2 and J usage is TRBJ1-2; 9 bases fit TRBD1. CDR1 SNHLY and CDR2 FYNNEI come from the germline V gene. The V gene end was trimmed by 6 bases and the J gene end by 4 bases; junction bases not matched to a gene: 9. The CDR3 runs 15 residues. The CDR3: CASSADRGGPYGYTF. The CDR3 DNA reads TGTGCCAGCAGCGCGGACAGGGGAGGGCCCTATGGCTACACCTTC.

This chain connects TRBV4-2 to TRBJ2-3; TRBD1 is a possible D gene (6 bases). Germline V gene lookup returns CDR1 LGHNA and CDR2 YNFKEQ. This CDR3 contains 15 residues. Trimming left V 4 bases short and J 2 bases short, with 13 bases between. The CDR3 DNA sequence: TGTGCCAGCAGCCCAAGTTGGACAGACACAGATACGCAGTATTTT. Amino acids: CASSPSWTDTDTQYF.

This clone showed up just once. This chain uses TRBV6-1 with TRBJ1-1; 8 bases fit TRBD1. Germline V gene lookup returns CDR1 MNHNS and CDR2 SASEGT. CDR3 length: 14 residues. Losses at the gene ends were 5 bases for V and 3 bases for J; bases not matched to a gene: 5. CDR3 bases: TGTGCCAGCAGTAAAACAGGGGGTCACACTGAAGCTTTCTTT. Translation gives CASSKTGGHTEAFF.